This T cell receptor beta chain derives from a study of T cells expressing NK-cell markers. On the study more broadly: Seven sequenced donors out of eight were HCMV-seropositive, one seronegative.

Notes on this clonotype: The antigen remains unidentified.

What made the TCR beta cDNA was 5'RACE template switching with UMIs. Reprocessing the 5' RACE reads, TCRdb reports a single entry for every CDR3 protein and omits DNA. This sample's table reports 500,000 to 700,000 distinct CDR3 sequences. The CDR3 runs 13 residues. Overall study findings and caveats: NKG2C+ dominant clonotypes from roughly 6 donors made up about 1.0-8% of CD8+ T cells. One observes that, in four donors, these clonotypes were also the leading ones within the CD3+CD56-NKG2C+ fraction.

Sequenced: blood T cells: a sorted CD56 or NKG2C T cell subset, CD4+ or CD8+ T cells, or bulk PBMC T cells (not recorded which). This sequence originates from a man aged 18 to 29 in good health. The chain joins TRBV12-3 or TRBV12-4 to TRBJ2-1; as DNA is missing, the TRBD2 call by TCRdb cannot be tested. Here the CDR3 reads CASRTSGHNEQFF.